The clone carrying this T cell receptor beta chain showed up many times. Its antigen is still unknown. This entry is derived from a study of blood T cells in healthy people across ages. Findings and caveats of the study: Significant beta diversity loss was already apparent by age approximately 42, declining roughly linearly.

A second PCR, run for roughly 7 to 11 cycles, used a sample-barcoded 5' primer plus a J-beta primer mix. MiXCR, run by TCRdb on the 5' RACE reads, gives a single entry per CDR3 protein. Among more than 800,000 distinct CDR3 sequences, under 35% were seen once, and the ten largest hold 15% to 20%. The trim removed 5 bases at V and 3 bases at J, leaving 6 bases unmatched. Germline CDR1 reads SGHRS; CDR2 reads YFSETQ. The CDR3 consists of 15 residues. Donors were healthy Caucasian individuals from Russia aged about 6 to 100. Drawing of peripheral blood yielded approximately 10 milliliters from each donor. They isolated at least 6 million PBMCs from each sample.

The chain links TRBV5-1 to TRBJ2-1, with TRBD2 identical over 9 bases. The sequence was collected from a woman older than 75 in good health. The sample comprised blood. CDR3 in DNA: TGCGCCAGCAGGCCAGCGGGGGGAAACTACAATGAGCAGTTCTTC. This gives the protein CASRPAGGNYNEQFF.